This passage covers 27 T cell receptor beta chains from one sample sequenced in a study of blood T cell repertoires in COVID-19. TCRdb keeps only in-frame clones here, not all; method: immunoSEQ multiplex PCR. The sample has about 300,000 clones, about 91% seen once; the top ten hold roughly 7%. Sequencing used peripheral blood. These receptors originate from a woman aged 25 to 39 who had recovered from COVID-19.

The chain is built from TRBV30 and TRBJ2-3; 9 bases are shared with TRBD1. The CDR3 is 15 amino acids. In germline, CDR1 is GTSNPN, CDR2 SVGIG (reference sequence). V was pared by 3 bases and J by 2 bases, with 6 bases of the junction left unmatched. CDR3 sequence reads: CAWSVGTGTTDTQYF. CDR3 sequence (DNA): TGTGCCTGGAGCGTGGGGACAGGGACCACAGATACGCAGTATTTT.

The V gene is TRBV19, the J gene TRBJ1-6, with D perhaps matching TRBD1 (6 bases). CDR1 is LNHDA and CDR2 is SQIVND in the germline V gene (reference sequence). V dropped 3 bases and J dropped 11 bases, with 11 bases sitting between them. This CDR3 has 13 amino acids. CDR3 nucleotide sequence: TGTGCCAGTAGTATGGAGGACAGAGCACCCCTCCACTTT. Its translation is CASSMEDRAPLHF.

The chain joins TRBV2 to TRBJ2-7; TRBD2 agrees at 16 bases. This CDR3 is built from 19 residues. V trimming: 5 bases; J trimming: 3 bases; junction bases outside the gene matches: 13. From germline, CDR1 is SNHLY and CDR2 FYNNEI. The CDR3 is CASSRTYGTSGGAGYEQYF. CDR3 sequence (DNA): TGTGCCAGCAGTCGGACCTACGGGACTAGCGGGGGGGCAGGCTACGAGCAGTACTTC.

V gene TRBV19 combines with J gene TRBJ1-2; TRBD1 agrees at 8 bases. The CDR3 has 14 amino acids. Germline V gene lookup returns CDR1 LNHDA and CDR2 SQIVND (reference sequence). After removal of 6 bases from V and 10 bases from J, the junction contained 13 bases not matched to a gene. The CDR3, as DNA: TGTGCCAGTAGGATGACAGGGGAGGATCGTTACTACACCTTC. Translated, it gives CASRMTGEDRYYTF.

CDR3 region: CATSPLYSGFKNIQYF. The CDR3 bases are TGTGCCACCAGCCCTCTTTATAGCGGTTTCAAAAACATTCAGTACTTC. The rearrangement joins TRBV15 to TRBJ2-4; TRBD2 is a possible D gene (6 bases). The CDR3 consists of 16 residues. Germline V lookup: CDR1 LNHNV, CDR2 YYDKDF (reference sequence). V was clipped by 5 bases and J by 3 bases, with 17 bases between them.

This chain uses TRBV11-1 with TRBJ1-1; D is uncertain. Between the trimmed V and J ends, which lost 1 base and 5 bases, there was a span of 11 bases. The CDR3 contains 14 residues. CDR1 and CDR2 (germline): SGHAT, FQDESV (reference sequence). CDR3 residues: CASSLDPFGTEAFF. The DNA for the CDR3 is TGTGCCAGCAGCTTAGATCCGTTCGGGACTGAAGCTTTCTTT.

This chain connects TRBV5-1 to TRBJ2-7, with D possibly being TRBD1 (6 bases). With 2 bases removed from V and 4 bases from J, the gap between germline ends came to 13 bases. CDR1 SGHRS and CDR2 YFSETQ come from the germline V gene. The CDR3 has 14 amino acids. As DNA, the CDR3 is TGCGCCAGCAGCTTACAGGGAAATTCGTACGAGCAGTACTTC. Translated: CASSLQGNSYEQYF.

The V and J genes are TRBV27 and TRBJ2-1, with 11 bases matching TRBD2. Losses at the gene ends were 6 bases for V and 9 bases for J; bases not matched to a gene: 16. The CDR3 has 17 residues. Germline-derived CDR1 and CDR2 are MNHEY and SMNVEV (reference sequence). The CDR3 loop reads CASSPLPTSGVIGEQFF. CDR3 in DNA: TGTGCCAGCAGCCCTCTCCCGACTAGCGGGGTGATCGGTGAGCAGTTCTTC.

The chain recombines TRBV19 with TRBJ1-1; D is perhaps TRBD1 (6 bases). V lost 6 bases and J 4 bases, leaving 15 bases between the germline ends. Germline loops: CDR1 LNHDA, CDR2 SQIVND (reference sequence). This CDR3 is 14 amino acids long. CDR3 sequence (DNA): TGTGCCAGTAGGCAAAGGGGGATCGGCACTGAAGCTTTCTTT. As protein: CASRQRGIGTEAFF.

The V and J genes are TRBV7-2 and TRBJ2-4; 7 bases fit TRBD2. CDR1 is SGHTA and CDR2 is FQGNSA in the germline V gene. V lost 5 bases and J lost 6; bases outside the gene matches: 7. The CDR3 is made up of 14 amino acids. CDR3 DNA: TGTGCCAGCAGCCCGACTAGCTTGAGAAACATTCAGTACTTC. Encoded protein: CASSPTSLRNIQYF.

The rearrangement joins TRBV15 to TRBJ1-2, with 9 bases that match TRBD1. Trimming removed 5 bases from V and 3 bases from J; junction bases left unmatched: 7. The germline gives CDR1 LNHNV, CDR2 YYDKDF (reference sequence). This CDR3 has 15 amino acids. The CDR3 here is CATSGGQGSHYGYTF. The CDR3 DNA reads TGTGCCACCAGCGGGGGACAGGGCTCCCACTATGGCTACACCTTC.

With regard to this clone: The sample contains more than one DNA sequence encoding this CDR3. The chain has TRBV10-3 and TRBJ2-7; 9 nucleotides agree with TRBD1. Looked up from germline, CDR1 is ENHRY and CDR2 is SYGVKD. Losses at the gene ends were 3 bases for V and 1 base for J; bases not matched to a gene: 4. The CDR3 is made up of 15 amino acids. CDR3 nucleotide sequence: TGTGCCATCAGTGATCCGGGACAGGGATCCTACGAGCAGTACTTC. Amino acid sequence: CAISDPGQGSYEQYF.

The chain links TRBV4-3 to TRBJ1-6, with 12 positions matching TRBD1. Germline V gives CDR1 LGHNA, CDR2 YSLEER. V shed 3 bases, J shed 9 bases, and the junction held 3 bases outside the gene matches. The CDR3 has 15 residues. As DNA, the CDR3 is TGCGCCAGCAGCCAGGGACAGGGGGCGTTTTCACCCCTCCACTTT. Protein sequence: CASSQGQGAFSPLHF.

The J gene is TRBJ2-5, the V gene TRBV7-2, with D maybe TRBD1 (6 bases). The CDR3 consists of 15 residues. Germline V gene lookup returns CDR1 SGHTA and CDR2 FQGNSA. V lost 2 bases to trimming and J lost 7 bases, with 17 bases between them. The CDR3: CASSLNPGAGWTQYF. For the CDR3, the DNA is TGTGCCAGCAGCTTAAACCCAGGGGCAGGGTGGACCCAGTACTTC.

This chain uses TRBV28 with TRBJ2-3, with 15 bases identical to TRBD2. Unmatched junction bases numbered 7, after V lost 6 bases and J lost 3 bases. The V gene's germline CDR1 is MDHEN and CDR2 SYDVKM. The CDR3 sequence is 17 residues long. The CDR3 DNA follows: TGTGCCAGCAGCCCCGGGACTAGCGGGGGGAGGACAGATACGCAGTATTTT. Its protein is CASSPGTSGGRTDTQYF.

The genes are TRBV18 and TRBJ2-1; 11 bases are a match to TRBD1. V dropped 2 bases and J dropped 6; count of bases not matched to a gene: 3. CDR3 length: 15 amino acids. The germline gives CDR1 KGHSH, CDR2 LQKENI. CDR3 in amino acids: CASSPLGTGGNEQFF. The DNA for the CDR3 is TGTGCCAGCTCACCATTAGGGACAGGGGGCAATGAGCAGTTCTTC.

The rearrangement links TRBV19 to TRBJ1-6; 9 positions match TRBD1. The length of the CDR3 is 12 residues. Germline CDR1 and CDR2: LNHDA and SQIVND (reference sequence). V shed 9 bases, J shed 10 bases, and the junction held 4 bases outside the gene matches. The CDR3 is CASPGQGSPLHF. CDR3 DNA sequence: TGTGCCAGCCCGGGACAGGGCTCACCCCTCCACTTT. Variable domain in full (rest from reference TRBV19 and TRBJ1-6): DGGITQSPKYLFRKEGQNVTLSCEQNLNHDAMYWYRQDPGQGLRLIYYSQIVNDFQKGDIAEGYSVSREKKESFPLTVTSAQKNPTAFYLCASPGQGSPLHFGNGTRLTVT.

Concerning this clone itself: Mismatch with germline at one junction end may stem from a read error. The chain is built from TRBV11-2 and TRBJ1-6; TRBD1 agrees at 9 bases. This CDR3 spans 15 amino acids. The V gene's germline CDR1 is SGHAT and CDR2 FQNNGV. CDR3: CASSLEGQGNSPLHF. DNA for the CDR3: TGTGCCAGCAGCCTAGAGGGACAGGGAAATTCACCCCTCCACTTT.

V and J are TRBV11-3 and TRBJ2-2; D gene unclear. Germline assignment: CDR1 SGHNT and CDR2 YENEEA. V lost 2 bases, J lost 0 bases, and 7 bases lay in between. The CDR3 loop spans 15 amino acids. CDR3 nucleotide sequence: TGTGCCAGCAGCTTAAGCTACTCGAACACCGGGGAGCTGTTTTTT. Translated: CASSLSYSNTGELFF.

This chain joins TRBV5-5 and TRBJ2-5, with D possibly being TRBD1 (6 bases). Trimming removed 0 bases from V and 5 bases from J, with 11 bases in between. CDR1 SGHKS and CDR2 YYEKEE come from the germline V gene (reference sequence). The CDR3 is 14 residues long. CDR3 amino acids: CASSLDNRAETQYF. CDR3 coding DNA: TGTGCCAGCAGCTTGGATAACAGGGCCGAGACCCAGTACTTC.

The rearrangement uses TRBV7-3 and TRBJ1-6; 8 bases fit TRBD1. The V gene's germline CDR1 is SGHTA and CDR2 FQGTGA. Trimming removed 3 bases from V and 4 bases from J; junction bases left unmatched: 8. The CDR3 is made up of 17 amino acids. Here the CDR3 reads CASSFRQGMKYNSPLHF. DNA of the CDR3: TGTGCCAGCAGCTTCCGACAGGGGATGAAATATAATTCACCCCTCCACTTT.

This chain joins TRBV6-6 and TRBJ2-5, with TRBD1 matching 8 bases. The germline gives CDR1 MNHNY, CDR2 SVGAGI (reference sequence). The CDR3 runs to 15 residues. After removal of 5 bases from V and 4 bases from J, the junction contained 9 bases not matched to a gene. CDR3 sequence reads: CASSTTPGTGETQYF. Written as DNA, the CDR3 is TGTGCCAGCAGTACTACCCCCGGGACAGGAGAGACCCAGTACTTC.

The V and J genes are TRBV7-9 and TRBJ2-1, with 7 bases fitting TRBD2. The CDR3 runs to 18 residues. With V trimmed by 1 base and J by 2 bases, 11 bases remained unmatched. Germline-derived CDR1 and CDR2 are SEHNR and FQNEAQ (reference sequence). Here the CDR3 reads CASSLEMTQRGPYNEQFF. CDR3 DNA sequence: TGTGCCAGCAGCTTAGAAATGACCCAGCGGGGTCCCTACAATGAGCAGTTCTTC. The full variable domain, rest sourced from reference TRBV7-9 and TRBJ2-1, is DTGVSQNPRHKITKRGQNVTFRCDPISEHNRLYWYRQTLGQGPEFLTYFQNEAQLEKSRLLSDRFSAERPKGSFSTLEIQRTEQGDSAMYLCASSLEMTQRGPYNEQFFGPGTRLTVL.

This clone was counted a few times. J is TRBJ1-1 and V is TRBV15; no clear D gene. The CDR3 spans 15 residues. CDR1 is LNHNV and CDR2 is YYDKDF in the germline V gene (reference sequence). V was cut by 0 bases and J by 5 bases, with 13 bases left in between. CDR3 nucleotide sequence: TGTGCCACCAGCAGAGAGCGTCAGGCGGGTACTGAAGCTTTCTTT. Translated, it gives CATSRERQAGTEAFF.

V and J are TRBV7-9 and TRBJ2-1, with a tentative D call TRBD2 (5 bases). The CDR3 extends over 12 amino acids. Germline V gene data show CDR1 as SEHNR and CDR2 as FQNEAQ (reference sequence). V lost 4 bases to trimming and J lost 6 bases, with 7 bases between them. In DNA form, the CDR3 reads TGTGCCAGCAGCTCCGGGATCAATGAGCAGTTCTTC. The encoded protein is CASSSGINEQFF. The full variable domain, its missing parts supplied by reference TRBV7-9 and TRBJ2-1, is DTGVSQNPRHKITKRGQNVTFRCDPISEHNRLYWYRQTLGQGPEFLTYFQNEAQLEKSRLLSDRFSAERPKGSFSTLEIQRTEQGDSAMYLCASSSGINEQFFGPGTRLTVL.

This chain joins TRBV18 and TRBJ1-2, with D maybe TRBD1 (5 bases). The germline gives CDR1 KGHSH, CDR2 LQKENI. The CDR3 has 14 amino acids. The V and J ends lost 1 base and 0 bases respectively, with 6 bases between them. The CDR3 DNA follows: TGTGCCAGCTCACCACAGACAGCTAACTATGGCTACACCTTC. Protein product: CASSPQTANYGYTF. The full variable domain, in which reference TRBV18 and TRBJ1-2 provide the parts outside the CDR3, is NAGVMQNPRHLVRRRGQEARLRCSPMKGHSHVYWYRQLPEEGLKFMVYLQKENIIDESGMPKERFSAEFPKEGPSILRIQQVVRGDSAAYFCASSPQTANYGYTFGSGTRLTVV.

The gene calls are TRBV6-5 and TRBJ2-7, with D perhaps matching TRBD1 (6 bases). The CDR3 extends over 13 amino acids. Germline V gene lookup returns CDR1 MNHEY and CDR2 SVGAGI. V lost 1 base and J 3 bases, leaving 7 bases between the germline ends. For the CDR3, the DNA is TGTGCCAGCAGTTACTTCAGGGGCTACGAGCAGTACTTC. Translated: CASSYFRGYEQYF.